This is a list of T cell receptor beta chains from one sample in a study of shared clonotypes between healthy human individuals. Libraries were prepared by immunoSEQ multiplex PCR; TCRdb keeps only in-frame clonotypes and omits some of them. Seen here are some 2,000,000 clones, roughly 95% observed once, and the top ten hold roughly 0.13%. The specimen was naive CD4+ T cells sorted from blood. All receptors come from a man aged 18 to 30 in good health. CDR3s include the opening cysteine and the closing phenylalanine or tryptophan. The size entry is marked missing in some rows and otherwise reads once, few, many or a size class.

CASSNRDGPYGYTF,TRBV2,once
CASKGVAGSYEQYF,TRBV27,NA
CASSAGTGYLQYF,TRBV18,NA
CASSGGIQQQYF,TRBV5-1,NA
CSVERGVAQETQYF,TRBV29-1,NA
CASAGQNYGYTF,TRBV5-1,NA
CASSPPSRQDEIAFF,TRBV18,NA
CASSPDSSSYNSPLHF,TRBV2,NA
CASSGVRGRATEAFF,TRBV21-1,NA
CASSLGQTGELFF,TRBV5-1,NA
CASNAGANYEQYF,TRBV10-1,NA
CASSQDGAGSYGYTF,TRBV14,NA
CASSLARGGRDTQYF,TRBV7-2,NA
CASSRQSGANVLTF,TRBV6-5,NA
CASSLGAGQPSYEQYF,TRBV11-1,NA
CASSPWDRSWSSYNSPLHF,TRBV27,NA
CASSESSGRIYEQYF,TRBV10-1,NA
CASSRGAGPVEQYF,TRBV11-1,NA
CASSLGTARSTEAFF,TRBV5-1,NA
CASSPLSQDTEAFF,TRBV18,NA
CASRDTGTGNIPLHF,TRBV6-1,once
CASSHSIYEQYF,TRBV14,few
CATSGASLYEQYF,TRBV6-5,NA
CASSQEEGASYEQYF,TRBV4-2,NA
CASSPPNRGVTKNIQYF,TRBV19,NA
CASSVVSGGYGTEAFF,TRBV9,NA
CASKSQGYTEAFF,TRBV2,NA
CASSQDKGPGEQYF,TRBV4-1,NA
CANSEGTFRASNNSPLHF,TRBV25-1,NA
CSVGTGGNTEAFF,TRBV29-1,NA
CSVRTGANTGELFF,TRBV29-1,NA
CASSFPPGSNEQFF,TRBV11-3,NA
CASSSPGERYTF,TRBV6-5,few
CASSEGGVRNTIYF,TRBV6-1,NA
CASSLAPGTYEQYF,TRBV11-2,NA
CASSLMDSTEAFF,TRBV7-9,NA
CASSNDRVNGYTF,TRBV7-9,NA
CASSQIRDYQYQETQYF,TRBV5-1,NA
CASSSRQGGPGELFF,TRBV11-2,once
CASSYQGSSYNSPLHF,TRBV6-5,NA
CASSLSGQGGEQFF,TRBV7-3,NA